These T cell receptor beta chains were read from a single sample in a study of blood T cells in healthy people across ages. TCRdb re-called the 5' RACE reads through MiXCR, storing one row per CDR3 protein. Seen here are 600,000 or so distinct CDR3 sequences, 47% observed once, and the top ten hold just under 25%. Sequences were obtained from blood. All receptors come from a man older than 75 in good health. The CDR3 runs from the conserved cysteine through the conserved F or W. The order of the fields is D gene, V gene, J gene, clone size, CDR3 protein, CDR3 DNA. The D gene is left open where the match is weak. Clone size appears in some rows only: once, few, many, or a class for an expanded clone.

D gene: -
V gene: TRBV7-2
J gene: TRBJ2-5
clone size: many
CDR3 protein: CASSSRGTAEETQYF
CDR3 DNA: TGTGCCAGCAGCTCTCGCGGGACAGCCGAAGAGACCCAGTACTTC

D gene: -
V gene: TRBV6-6
J gene: TRBJ1-2
clone size: many
CDR3 protein: CASSYAGTNYGYTF
CDR3 DNA: TGTGCCAGCAGTTACGCGGGGACTAACTATGGCTACACCTTC

D gene: TRBD2
V gene: TRBV7-3
J gene: TRBJ2-1
clone size: -
CDR3 protein: CTSSSRGGGYEQFF
CDR3 DNA: TGTACCAGCAGCTCACGCGGGGGAGGATATGAGCAGTTCTTC

D gene: -
V gene: TRBV25-1
J gene: TRBJ2-1
clone size: -
CDR3 protein: CASSETGSSYNEQFF
CDR3 DNA: TGTGCCAGCAGTGAAACAGGGAGCTCCTACAATGAGCAGTTCTTC

D gene: -
V gene: TRBV5-1
J gene: TRBJ2-5
clone size: -
CDR3 protein: CASTRRGQQETQYF
CDR3 DNA: TGCGCCAGCACCCGTCGGGGGCAACAAGAGACCCAGTACTTC

D gene: TRBD2
V gene: TRBV2
J gene: TRBJ2-7
clone size: few
CDR3 protein: CASSPRSGAIEQYF
CDR3 DNA: TGTGCCAGCAGTCCTCGAAGCGGGGCGATAGAGCAGTACTTC

D gene: -
V gene: TRBV29-1
J gene: TRBJ2-1
clone size: few
CDR3 protein: CSVGLTRNEQFF
CDR3 DNA: TGCAGCGTTGGACTTACACGCAATGAGCAGTTCTTC

D gene: TRBD2
V gene: TRBV4-2
J gene: TRBJ2-7
clone size: -
CDR3 protein: CASSLRTSGLSYEQYF
CDR3 DNA: TGTGCCAGCAGCCTCAGGACTAGCGGGCTCTCCTACGAGCAGTACTTC

D gene: -
V gene: TRBV25-1
J gene: TRBJ1-1
clone size: -
CDR3 protein: CASSVTGSTEAFF
CDR3 DNA: TGTGCCAGCAGTGTCACGGGGAGCACTGAAGCTTTCTTT

D gene: TRBD1
V gene: TRBV6-5
J gene: TRBJ1-1
clone size: many
CDR3 protein: CASSYSNTGTGLNTEAFF
CDR3 DNA: TGTGCCAGCAGTTACTCTAATACCGGGACAGGACTGAACACTGAAGCTTTCTTT

D gene: -
V gene: TRBV6-6
J gene: TRBJ1-3
clone size: -
CDR3 protein: CASSPYDTSSGNTIYF
CDR3 DNA: TGTGCCAGCAGCCCATACGACACCAGCTCTGGAAACACCATATATTTT

D gene: TRBD2
V gene: TRBV5-4
J gene: TRBJ2-3
clone size: -
CDR3 protein: CASSPRERGRGTDTQYF
CDR3 DNA: TGTGCCAGCAGCCCTCGGGAGCGGGGGAGAGGCACAGATACGCAGTATTTT

D gene: -
V gene: TRBV6-6
J gene: TRBJ2-1
clone size: many
CDR3 protein: CASSSPTGLAYNEQFF
CDR3 DNA: TGTGCCAGCAGTTCCCCCACGGGACTCGCTTACAATGAGCAGTTCTTC

D gene: -
V gene: TRBV20-1
J gene: TRBJ1-4
clone size: -
CDR3 protein: CSARDLASPTTNEKLFF
CDR3 DNA: TGCAGTGCTAGAGACTTGGCCAGCCCCACAACTAATGAAAAACTGTTTTTT

D gene: TRBD1
V gene: TRBV9
J gene: TRBJ2-5
clone size: -
CDR3 protein: CASSVDRASQETQYF
CDR3 DNA: TGTGCCAGCAGCGTCGACAGGGCTTCCCAAGAGACCCAGTACTTC

D gene: -
V gene: TRBV7-2
J gene: TRBJ1-5
clone size: -
CDR3 protein: CASSFRDNQPQHF
CDR3 DNA: TGTGCCAGCAGCTTTCGGGATAATCAGCCCCAGCATTTT

D gene: -
V gene: TRBV20-1
J gene: TRBJ1-1
clone size: -
CDR3 protein: CSARDFWASEAFF
CDR3 DNA: TGCAGTGCTAGAGATTTTTGGGCTTCTGAAGCTTTCTTT

D gene: -
V gene: TRBV2
J gene: TRBJ2-1
clone size: -
CDR3 protein: CASSVYEQFF
CDR3 DNA: TGTGCCAGCAGTGTCTATGAGCAGTTCTTC

D gene: -
V gene: TRBV2
J gene: TRBJ1-2
clone size: -
CDR3 protein: CASYRPPDGYTF
CDR3 DNA: TGTGCCAGCTATAGACCCCCGGATGGCTACACCTTC

D gene: -
V gene: TRBV4-3
J gene: TRBJ2-1
clone size: -
CDR3 protein: CASSQGRGGSSYNEQFF
CDR3 DNA: TGCGCCAGCAGCCAAGGACGAGGGGGGAGCTCCTACAATGAGCAGTTCTTC

D gene: -
V gene: TRBV20-1
J gene: TRBJ1-2
clone size: -
CDR3 protein: CSASRGRFYGYTF
CDR3 DNA: TGCAGTGCCAGCAGGGGCCGCTTCTATGGCTACACCTTC

D gene: TRBD1
V gene: TRBV7-2
J gene: TRBJ1-2
clone size: -
CDR3 protein: CASRPGQELNYGYTF
CDR3 DNA: TGTGCCAGCAGGCCTGGACAGGAGTTAAACTATGGCTACACCTTC

D gene: -
V gene: TRBV19
J gene: TRBJ2-5
clone size: -
CDR3 protein: CASSRPRDKQYF
CDR3 DNA: TGTGCCAGTAGTCGGCCGCGGGACAAGCAGTACTTC

D gene: -
V gene: TRBV5-1
J gene: TRBJ2-6
clone size: -
CDR3 protein: CASSPAVGRSSGANVLTF
CDR3 DNA: TGCGCCAGCAGCCCCGCGGTCGGCCGCTCCTCTGGGGCCAACGTCCTGACTTTC

D gene: -
V gene: TRBV29-1
J gene: TRBJ1-2
clone size: few
CDR3 protein: CSERTVEGYTF
CDR3 DNA: TGCAGCGAGCGGACAGTGGAAGGCTACACCTTC

D gene: TRBD2
V gene: TRBV20-1
J gene: TRBJ2-7
clone size: once
CDR3 protein: CSARDQRGGYEQYF
CDR3 DNA: TGCAGTGCTAGAGATCAGCGGGGGGGTTACGAGCAGTACTTC

D gene: TRBD1
V gene: TRBV6-5
J gene: TRBJ1-6
clone size: -
CDR3 protein: CASSWRRGLAGSPLHF
CDR3 DNA: TGTGCCAGCAGTTGGCGCAGGGGGCTGGCTGGTTCACCCCTCCACTTT

D gene: -
V gene: TRBV6-6
J gene: TRBJ1-2
clone size: many
CDR3 protein: CASSPGEGEVNYGYTF
CDR3 DNA: TGTGCCAGCAGTCCCGGGGAAGGGGAAGTAAACTATGGCTACACCTTC

D gene: TRBD2
V gene: TRBV9
J gene: TRBJ2-1
clone size: once
CDR3 protein: CASSVGGSSGSDNEQFF
CDR3 DNA: TGTGCCAGCAGCGTAGGGGGTAGTAGCGGGTCAGACAATGAGCAGTTCTTC

D gene: -
V gene: TRBV5-4
J gene: TRBJ1-3
clone size: -
CDR3 protein: CASSSLAGWGSGNTIYF
CDR3 DNA: TGTGCCAGCAGCTCCCTAGCAGGTTGGGGCTCTGGAAACACCATATATTTT

D gene: -
V gene: TRBV20-1
J gene: TRBJ1-1
clone size: -
CDR3 protein: CSAIAGSGGTEAFF
CDR3 DNA: TGCAGTGCGATAGCCGGGTCTGGGGGCACTGAAGCTTTCTTT

D gene: -
V gene: TRBV7-2
J gene: TRBJ2-7
clone size: many
CDR3 protein: CASSLTSYEQYF
CDR3 DNA: TGTGCCAGCAGCTTAACGTCCTACGAGCAGTACTTC

D gene: -
V gene: TRBV5-5
J gene: TRBJ2-7
clone size: -
CDR3 protein: CASSLEYRAYEQYF
CDR3 DNA: TGTGCCAGCAGCTTGGAATACAGGGCCTACGAGCAGTACTTC

D gene: -
V gene: TRBV25-1
J gene: TRBJ2-7
clone size: -
CDR3 protein: CASSEWDSSYEQYF
CDR3 DNA: TGTGCCAGCAGTGAATGGGATAGCTCCTACGAGCAGTACTTC

D gene: TRBD2
V gene: TRBV29-1
J gene: TRBJ2-7
clone size: few
CDR3 protein: CSTSGRLSPVAYEQYF
CDR3 DNA: TGCAGCACTAGCGGGAGACTCTCTCCCGTCGCCTACGAGCAGTACTTC

D gene: -
V gene: TRBV7-2
J gene: TRBJ1-1
clone size: -
CDR3 protein: CASSTPVRGNTEAFF
CDR3 DNA: TGTGCCAGCAGCACGCCTGTTAGGGGGAACACTGAAGCTTTCTTT

D gene: -
V gene: TRBV3-1
J gene: TRBJ2-7
clone size: -
CDR3 protein: CASSQFPNEQYF
CDR3 DNA: TGTGCCAGCAGCCAGTTCCCCAACGAGCAGTACTTC

D gene: -
V gene: TRBV6-2/TRBV6-3
J gene: TRBJ1-1
clone size: few
CDR3 protein: CASQEFLPNTEAFF
CDR3 DNA: TGTGCCAGCCAGGAGTTTCTCCCGAACACTGAAGCTTTCTTT

D gene: TRBD1
V gene: TRBV20-1
J gene: TRBJ1-1
clone size: once
CDR3 protein: CSAVSGTGSTEAFF
CDR3 DNA: TGCAGTGCGGTATCCGGGACAGGGAGCACTGAAGCTTTCTTT

D gene: TRBD2
V gene: TRBV20-1
J gene: TRBJ2-1
clone size: few
CDR3 protein: CSARIGLAGGLDEQFF
CDR3 DNA: TGCAGTGCTAGAATTGGCCTAGCGGGGGGCCTCGATGAGCAGTTCTTC

D gene: -
V gene: TRBV4-1
J gene: TRBJ1-2
clone size: -
CDR3 protein: CASSQEKGARVDYGYTF
CDR3 DNA: TGCGCCAGCAGCCAAGAGAAGGGTGCCAGGGTCGACTATGGCTACACCTTC

D gene: -
V gene: TRBV12-5
J gene: TRBJ2-5
clone size: few
CDR3 protein: CASGPGTQETQYF
CDR3 DNA: TGTGCTAGTGGACCGGGAACCCAAGAGACCCAGTACTTC

D gene: TRBD1
V gene: TRBV12-3/TRBV12-4
J gene: TRBJ2-5
clone size: -
CDR3 protein: CASNPTGRETQYF
CDR3 DNA: TGTGCCAGCAACCCGACAGGGCGGGAGACCCAGTACTTC

D gene: -
V gene: TRBV7-3
J gene: TRBJ2-1
clone size: -
CDR3 protein: CASSQDSGAKQFF
CDR3 DNA: TGTGCCAGCAGCCAAGATTCGGGGGCTAAGCAGTTCTTC

D gene: -
V gene: TRBV20-1
J gene: TRBJ2-5
clone size: once
CDR3 protein: CSARVTGETQYF
CDR3 DNA: TGCAGTGCTAGAGTCACAGGAGAGACCCAGTACTTC

D gene: -
V gene: TRBV7-2
J gene: TRBJ1-6
clone size: -
CDR3 protein: CASSLAGGGRPLHF
CDR3 DNA: TGTGCCAGCAGCTTAGCAGGCGGGGGGCGACCCCTCCACTTT

D gene: -
V gene: TRBV12-3/TRBV12-4
J gene: TRBJ1-5
clone size: few
CDR3 protein: CASSLAGGARNQPQHF
CDR3 DNA: TGTGCCAGCAGTCTCGCTGGGGGGGCAAGGAATCAGCCCCAGCATTTT

D gene: -
V gene: TRBV20-1
J gene: TRBJ1-1
clone size: -
CDR3 protein: CRRGGNTEAFF
CDR3 DNA: TGCAGGAGGGGGGGGAACACTGAAGCTTTCTTT

D gene: -
V gene: TRBV6-5
J gene: TRBJ2-3
clone size: many
CDR3 protein: CASSPLRQPRTDTQYF
CDR3 DNA: TGTGCCAGCAGCCCCCTCAGGCAGCCTCGCACAGATACGCAGTATTTT

D gene: -
V gene: TRBV27
J gene: TRBJ1-1
clone size: -
CDR3 protein: CASSPPRGPNTEAFF
CDR3 DNA: TGTGCCAGCAGTCCCCCGCGGGGGCCGAACACTGAAGCTTTCTTT

D gene: -
V gene: TRBV16
J gene: TRBJ1-2
clone size: few
CDR3 protein: CASSQSTATNYGYTF
CDR3 DNA: TGTGCCAGCAGCCAATCGACGGCCACTAACTATGGCTACACCTTC

D gene: TRBD2
V gene: TRBV7-2
J gene: TRBJ2-7
clone size: -
CDR3 protein: CASSFGGGTSYEQYF
CDR3 DNA: TGTGCCAGCAGCTTCGGGGGGGGGACCTCCTACGAGCAGTACTTC

D gene: -
V gene: TRBV7-2
J gene: TRBJ2-1
clone size: -
CDR3 protein: CASSLAGGPYQFF
CDR3 DNA: TGTGCCAGCAGCTTAGCGGGGGGTCCCTACCAGTTCTTC

D gene: -
V gene: TRBV10-3
J gene: TRBJ1-2
clone size: -
CDR3 protein: CAISVGIENYGYTF
CDR3 DNA: TGTGCCATCAGTGTTGGGATTGAGAACTATGGCTACACCTTC